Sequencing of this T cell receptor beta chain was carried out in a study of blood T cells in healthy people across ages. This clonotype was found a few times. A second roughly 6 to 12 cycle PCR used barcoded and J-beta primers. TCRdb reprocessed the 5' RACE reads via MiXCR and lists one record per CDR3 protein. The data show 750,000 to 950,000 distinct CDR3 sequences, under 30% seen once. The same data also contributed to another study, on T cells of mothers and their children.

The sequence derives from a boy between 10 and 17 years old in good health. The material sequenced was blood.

The CDR3 DNA reads as TGTGCCAGCAGCAAACCCCGGGACATTCCCTACGAGCAGTACTTC. Its protein is CASSKPRDIPYEQYF. V gene TRBV21-1 combines with J gene TRBJ2-7; TRBD1, the table's D call, lacks a check against the DNA. TRBV21-1 is a pseudogene. The CDR3 has 15 amino acids.